The 7 T cell receptor beta chains in this list originate from one sample, sequenced in a study of early T cells in non-severe SARS-CoV-2 infection. TCRdb passed the 5' RACE reads through MiXCR, listing each CDR3 protein once. The sample contains 85,000 to 120,000 distinct CDR3 sequences, around 12% of which appear only once. Source material: whole blood. The receptor set was obtained from an adult who was a healthcare worker with PCR-confirmed SARS-CoV-2 infection or an uninfected control (not recorded which).

This clonotype was counted once. The V gene is TRBV10-1, the J gene TRBJ2-3; D not certain. The germline V and J ends were trimmed by 2 bases and 2 bases, with 14 bases remaining between them. The CDR3 has 16 amino acids. Germline V gives CDR1 WNHNN, CDR2 SYGVQD (reference sequence). CDR3 loop: CASSENVGSPTDTQYF. The DNA for the CDR3 is TGCGCCAGCAGTGAGAACGTGGGGTCCCCCACAGATACGCAGTATTTT.

The chain has TRBV29-1 and TRBJ1-2, with D unresolved. Germline assignment: CDR1 SQVTM and CDR2 ANQGSEA. Trimming left V 6 bases short and J 6 bases short, with 14 bases between. The CDR3 is made up of 12 amino acids. CDR3 region: CSVPTGVNGYTF. The CDR3 bases are TGCAGCGTACCCACCGGGGTGAATGGCTACACCTTC.

This clonotype was picked up a small number of times. V and J are TRBV2 and TRBJ1-6, with 7 bases matching TRBD1. V gave up 0 bases and J gave up 8 bases; unmatched junction bases: 4. Germline V lookup: CDR1 SNHLY, CDR2 FYNNEI. The CDR3 is made up of 15 amino acids. CDR3 protein: CASSEAAQGYSPLHF. The CDR3 DNA reads TGTGCCAGCAGTGAAGCTGCACAGGGGTATTCACCCCTCCACTTT.

This clonotype turned up a few times. V gene TRBV4-1 combines with J gene TRBJ2-1, with D hard to call. The CDR3 totals 12 residues. CDR1 is MGHRA, CDR2 YSYEKL, per germline. The V gene lost 6 bases and the J gene lost 7 bases, with 10 bases spanning the gap. CDR3: CASRSGKNEQFF. DNA for the CDR3: TGCGCCAGCAGATCCGGAAAGAATGAGCAGTTCTTC.

V usage is TRBV4-1 and J usage is TRBJ2-1, with 9 bases lining up with TRBD2. The germline V gene has CDR1 MGHRA and CDR2 YSYEKL. CDR3 length: 15 residues. Trimming took 1 base from V and 4 from J; bases not matched to a gene: 2. In DNA form, the CDR3 reads TGCGCCAGCAGCCAAGGTGGACTAGCGTACAATGAGCAGTTCTTC. It encodes CASSQGGLAYNEQFF.

This clonotype came up a few times. This rearrangement joins TRBV6-2 or TRBV6-3 to TRBJ1-5; D uncertain. The V and J ends lost 7 bases and 4 bases respectively, with 8 bases between them. There are 12 residues in the CDR3. Germline loops: CDR1 MNHEY, CDR2 SVGEGT. Here the CDR3 DNA reads TGTGCCAGCAAATTTTTAAATCAGCCCCAGCATTTT. Its translation: CASKFLNQPQHF.

V usage is TRBV4-1 and J usage is TRBJ2-6; a possible D gene is TRBD2 (6 bases). Germline CDR1 is MGHRA and CDR2 is YSYEKL. Trimming took 5 bases from V and 2 from J, leaving 25 bases between them. CDR3 length: 20 amino acids. CDR3 amino acids: CASSRFGVPGLDTGANVLTF. The CDR3 region has the DNA TGCGCCAGCAGCAGGTTTGGAGTCCCGGGACTTGATACTGGGGCCAACGTCCTGACTTTC.